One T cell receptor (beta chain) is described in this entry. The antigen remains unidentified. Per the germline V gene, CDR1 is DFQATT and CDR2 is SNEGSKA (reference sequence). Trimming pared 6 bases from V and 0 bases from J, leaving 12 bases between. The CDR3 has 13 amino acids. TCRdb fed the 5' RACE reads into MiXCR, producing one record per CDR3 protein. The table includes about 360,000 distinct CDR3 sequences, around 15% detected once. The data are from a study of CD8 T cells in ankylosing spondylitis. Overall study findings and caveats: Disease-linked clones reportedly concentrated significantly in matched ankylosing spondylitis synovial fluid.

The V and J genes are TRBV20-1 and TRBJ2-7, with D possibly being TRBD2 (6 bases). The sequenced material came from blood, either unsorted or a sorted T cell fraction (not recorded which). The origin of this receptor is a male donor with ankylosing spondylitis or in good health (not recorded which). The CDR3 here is CSAWDFSSYEQYF. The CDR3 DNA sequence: TGCAGTGCGTGGGACTTCAGCTCCTACGAGCAGTACTTC.